This entry concerns a single T cell receptor (beta chain). Its target is not known. Primed by a sample-barcoded 5' primer and a J-beta primer mix, a second PCR proceeded for roughly 7 to 12 cycles. TCRdb independently ran MiXCR on the 5' RACE reads; one entry per CDR3 protein. The table shows around 2 million distinct CDR3 sequences, with about 39% occurring only once. The sample is drawn from a study of blood T cells in healthy people across ages. Study-wide context: Template switching caught about one barcoded beta molecule for each two T cells.

Study observations and caveats: Fewer expanded clones and more diversity marked long-lived versus aged donors.

V shed 3 bases and J 0 bases; nucleotides not matched to a gene: 8. The CDR3 is 16 residues long. CDR1 and CDR2 (germline): DFQATT, SNEGSKA (reference sequence). At least 5.5 micrograms of total RNA were extracted per sample. The sequence was obtained from a human donor in good health. The gene calls are TRBV20-1 and TRBJ2-3, with 8 bases fitting TRBD2. The sequenced sample consisted of blood. CDR3 DNA sequence: TGCAGTGCTAGTCTACGGGAGGGGGATAGCACAGATACGCAGTATTTT. Protein product: CSASLREGDSTDTQYF.